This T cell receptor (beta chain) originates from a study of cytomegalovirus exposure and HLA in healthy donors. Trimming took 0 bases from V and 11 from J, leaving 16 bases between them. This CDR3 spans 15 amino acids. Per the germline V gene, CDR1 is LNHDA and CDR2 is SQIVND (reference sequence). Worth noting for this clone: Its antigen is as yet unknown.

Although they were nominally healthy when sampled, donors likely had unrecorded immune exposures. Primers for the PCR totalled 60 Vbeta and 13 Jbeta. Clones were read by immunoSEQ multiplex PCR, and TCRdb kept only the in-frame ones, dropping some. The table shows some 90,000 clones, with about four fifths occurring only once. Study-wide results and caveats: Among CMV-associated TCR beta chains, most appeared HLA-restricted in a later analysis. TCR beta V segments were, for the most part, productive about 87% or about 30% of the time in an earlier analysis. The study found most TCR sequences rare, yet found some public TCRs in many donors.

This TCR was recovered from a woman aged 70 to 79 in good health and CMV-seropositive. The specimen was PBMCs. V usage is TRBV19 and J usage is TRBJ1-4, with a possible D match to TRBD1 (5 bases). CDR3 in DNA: TGTGCCAGTAGTATAGATTTGACAGTAATGAAGAAACTGTTTTTT. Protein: CASSIDLTVMKKLFF.